This TCR beta chain was observed in a study of shared clonotypes between healthy human individuals. Study-level results: Generally, naive subsets (rather than memory subsets) showed larger estimated richness.

Data came from immunoSEQ multiplex PCR; TCRdb stores just in-frame clones and leaves some out. The table records around 1.1 million clones, around 77% of them present only once. A remark on this clone: The target antigen is unknown.

CDR1 MNHNY and CDR2 SVGAGI come from the germline V gene (reference sequence). The CDR3 runs 14 residues. Trimming removed 6 bases at V and 4 bases at J, with 14 bases between. What was sequenced was memory CD4+ T cells from PBMCs. Indicated subset: CD45RA-negative fraction. This sequence joins TRBV6-6 and TRBJ2-3; either TRBD1 or TRBD2 may supply D (6 bases each). This clonotype originated in a man younger than 35 in good health. Some clones in this sample may be carry-over from other donors' samples. This chain's CDR3 is CASSLLGGADTQYF. The CDR3 DNA is TGTGCCAGCAGCCTGCTGGGGGGCGCAGATACGCAGTATTTT.